A single sample gave rise to the 7 T cell receptor beta chains below, sequenced in a study of T-cell memory formation after mild COVID-19. In TCRdb, the 5' RACE reads were re-called with MiXCR into one record per CDR3 protein. Of about 110,000 distinct CDR3 sequences listed, 15% to 20% are singletons. Sequencing was performed on PBMCs or a T cell subset sorted from them (not recorded which). These receptors were collected from a man between 18 and 29 years old who had mild COVID-19 (a few samples of this study predate the infection). Cell type and time point are not known.

The chain carries TRBV28 and TRBJ2-2, with TRBD1 as a possible D gene (5 bases). CDR3 size: 14 residues. Trimming took off 4 bases at V and 7 bases at J, with 13 bases between the two ends. CDR1 MDHEN and CDR2 SYDVKM come from the germline V gene. The CDR3 bases are TGTGCCAGCAGTTCCTATCAGGGTAACGGGGAGCTGTTTTTT. The encoded protein is CASSSYQGNGELFF.

The rearrangement joins TRBV3-1 to TRBJ1-6; 7 bases agree with TRBD1. Germline V lookup: CDR1 LGHDT, CDR2 YNNKEL (reference sequence). The CDR3 runs to 21 residues. Unmatched junction bases numbered 23, after V lost 2 bases and J lost 7 bases. CDR3 nucleotide sequence: TGTGCCAGCAGCCAACGAGGCCCAGACGGCAGGGACAGTTGGTGGAATTCACCCCTCCACTTT. Encoded protein: CASSQRGPDGRDSWWNSPLHF.

The genes are TRBV30 and TRBJ1-1, with no clear D. Trimming removed 8 bases from V and 0 bases from J, with 7 bases in between. Per the germline V gene, CDR1 is GTSNPN and CDR2 is SVGIG (reference sequence). The CDR3 sequence is 11 residues long. In DNA form, the CDR3 reads TGTGCCGCCTTCATGAACACTGAAGCTTTCTTT. This translates into CAAFMNTEAFF. Complete variable domain (other parts from reference TRBV30 and TRBJ1-1): SQTIHQWPATLVQPVGSPLSLECTVEGTSNPNLYWYRQAAGRGLQLLFYSVGIGQISSEVPQNLSASRPQDRQFILSSKKLLLSDSGFYLCAAFMNTEAFFGQGTRLTVV.

This clonotype showed up just a few times. The V call is TRBV28, the J call TRBJ1-2; possible D gene TRBD1, 6 bases. CDR1 MDHEN and CDR2 SYDVKM come from the germline V gene. The CDR3 loop spans 13 amino acids. For the CDR3, the DNA is TGTGCAATACAGGGTAATTGGGACTATGGCTACACCTTC. Translating it yields CAIQGNWDYGYTF.

The gene calls are TRBV7-2 and TRBJ2-3; weak D call: TRBD1 (5 bases). Per germline, CDR1 SGHTA and CDR2 FQGNSA. Between the trimmed V and J ends, which lost 5 bases and 4 bases, there was a span of 16 bases. The CDR3 runs 15 residues. The CDR3 loop reads CASSPWGGQPDTQYF. The CDR3 bases are TGTGCCAGCAGCCCGTGGGGCGGCCAACCAGATACGCAGTATTTT.

This sequence joins TRBV5-1 and TRBJ2-2, with TRBD2 identical over 10 bases. CDR3 size: 15 residues. V lost 4 bases, J lost 2 bases, and 2 bases stayed unmatched. Germline lookup yields CDR1 SGHRS and CDR2 YFSETQ. CDR3 in DNA: TGCGCCAGCAGCCTAGCGGGGGATAACACCGGGGAGCTGTTTTTT. Translated, it gives CASSLAGDNTGELFF.

A few counts support this clonotype. This chain uses TRBV6-6 with TRBJ2-7, with 9 bases identical to TRBD2. After removal of 2 bases from V and 5 bases from J, the junction contained 13 bases not matched to a gene. The CDR3 runs to 17 residues. Germline V gene sequence: CDR1 MNHNY, CDR2 SVGAGI (reference sequence). Written as DNA, the CDR3 is TGTGCCAGCAGTTACGCTCCTAGCGGGGCATTCGTACACGAGCAGTACTTC. Translation gives CASSYAPSGAFVHEQYF.